This T cell receptor beta chain emerged from a study of CD8 T cells in Susac syndrome. V lost 4 bases to trimming and J lost 8 bases, with 21 bases between them. This CDR3 region has 16 residues. From germline, CDR1 is KGHSH and CDR2 LQKENI. Random-hexamer reverse transcription was applied to about 0.45 to 1 ug RNA. In TCRdb, the immunoSEQ multiplex PCR reads were re-called with MiXCR into one record per CDR3 protein. The sample lists roughly 190,000 distinct CDR3 sequences; roughly 90% were seen once. The chain recombines TRBV18 with TRBJ1-3; D gene ambiguous. The clonotype comes from a human donor with Susac syndrome. Sequenced sample: CD4+ T cells from PBMCs. CDR3 region: CASSLRPFAPGDTIYF. The CDR3 coding sequence is TGTGCCAGCTCACTTCGACCATTCGCCCCCGGAGACACCATATATTTT. Full variable domain (remainder filled in from reference TRBV18 and TRBJ1-3): NAGVMQNPRHLVRRRGQEARLRCSPMKGHSHVYWYRQLPEEGLKFMVYLQKENIIDESGMPKERFSAEFPKEGPSILRIQQVVRGDSAAYFCASSLRPFAPGDTIYFGEGSWLTVV.